Described below is a single T cell receptor (beta chain) sequence and its context. The data were taken from a study of shared clonotypes between healthy human individuals. The CDR3 contains 14 residues. The germline CDR1 and CDR2 sequences are MDHEN and SYDVKM. Between the trimmed V and J ends, which lost 7 bases and 4 bases, there was a span of 16 bases. DNA at around 200 ng, around 30,000 T cell genomes, went into sorted-subset replicate PCRs. Libraries were prepared by immunoSEQ multiplex PCR; TCRdb keeps only in-frame clonotypes and omits some of them. The sample holds 2.3 million or so clones, approximately 95% seen once. Negatively enriched CD4+ T cells were divided by CD45RA into naive and memory.

Material for sequencing was naive CD4+ T cells from PBMCs. Subset given: CD45RA+ positively selected. The sequence came from a man younger than 35 in good health. Some clones in this sample may be carry-over from other donors' samples. The chain is built from TRBV28 and TRBJ2-5; D tentatively fits TRBD1 or TRBD2 (7 bases each). CDR3: CASNPQGGGETQYF. CDR3 bases: TGTGCCAGCAATCCCCAGGGGGGGGGAGAGACCCAGTACTTC.